These T cell receptor beta chains were read from a single sample in a study of blood T cells in healthy people across ages. One entry per CDR3 protein, called by TCRdb with MiXCR from the 5' RACE reads. The sample carries 790,000 or so distinct CDR3 sequences, about 45% recorded once. Material for sequencing was blood. These receptors all stem from a man aged 80 or over in good health. The CDR3 runs from the conserved cysteine through the conserved F or W. A D gene is named only where the DNA matches it firmly. Not all rows give a size; the values are once, few, many and, for expanded clones, a class.

V gene	clone size	J gene	D gene	CDR3 DNA	CDR3 protein
TRBV3-1	NA	TRBJ1-6	NA	TGTGCCAGCAGCCCAGATCGTGGTTATAATTCACCCCTCCACTTT	CASSPDRGYNSPLHF
TRBV11-1	NA	TRBJ2-5	NA	TGTGCCAGCAGCTCGAAGGGACGTCGGTACCAAGAGACCCAGTACTTC	CASSSKGRRYQETQYF
TRBV7-2	NA	TRBJ2-3	NA	TGTGCCAGCAGCTTACATCGCGGGAGCACAGATACGCAGTATTTT	CASSLHRGSTDTQYF
TRBV29-1	few	TRBJ2-3	NA	TGCAGCGTTGAACCGGGACACCGCACAGATACGCAGTATTTT	CSVEPGHRTDTQYF
TRBV12-3/TRBV12-4	many	TRBJ2-1	NA	TGTGCCAGCAGTTTTCTTACCAATGAGCAGTTCTTC	CASSFLTNEQFF
TRBV28	few	TRBJ1-1	NA	TGTGCCAGTCGAATAGGAAACACTGAAGCTTTCTTT	CASRIGNTEAFF
TRBV7-2	few	TRBJ2-1	TRBD2	TGTGCCAGCAGCTTAATGGTGGGAGGGCCGGATGAGCAGTTCTTC	CASSLMVGGPDEQFF
TRBV28	NA	TRBJ1-4	NA	TGTGCCAGCAGTCGTACCGGGCTTGAAAAACTGTTTTTT	CASSRTGLEKLFF
TRBV7-8	NA	TRBJ2-7	NA	TGTGCCAGCAGCTTAGCCTTTAGAGCCTACGAGCAGTACTTC	CASSLAFRAYEQYF
TRBV29-1	NA	TRBJ2-1	TRBD2	TGCAGCGTTGATTCTAGCGGGAGAGATGAGCAGTTCTTC	CSVDSSGRDEQFF
TRBV12-3/TRBV12-4	NA	TRBJ2-7	NA	TGTGCCAGCAACCTCGAACGGGGGGCCGAGCAGTACTTC	CASNLERGAEQYF